This is a list of T cell receptor beta chains from one sample in a study of beta chain features in type 1 diabetes. Data came from immunoSEQ multiplex PCR; TCRdb stores just in-frame clones and leaves some out. The sample includes 150,000 or so clones, roughly 50% of them seen just once. The sequencing sample was made of Tregs from blood. These receptor sequences come from a man between 18 and 29 years old in good health. Both conserved end residues are part of each CDR3. Each record gives: V gene, clone size, J gene, D gene, CDR3 DNA, CDR3 protein. A D gene is named only where the DNA matches it firmly. A row's size may be missing; if present it is once, few, many or a size class.

TRBV7-8	.	TRBJ2-1	TRBD1	TGTGCCAGCAGCTCCCACAGGGGGCGTTTCGATGAGCAGTTCTTC	CASSSHRGRFDEQFF
TRBV5-1	few	TRBJ2-1	.	TGCGCCAGCAGCTTGGATTTTTCACGGGGTGAGCAGTTCTTC	CASSLDFSRGEQFF
TRBV18	.	TRBJ2-1	TRBD2	TGTGCCAGCTCACCACGGCTAGCGGGGGATGAGCAGTTCTTC	CASSPRLAGDEQFF
TRBV10-3	few	TRBJ1-5	.	TGTGCCATCAGTGATGAAGGGGTTAGCAATCAGCCCCAGCATTTT	CAISDEGVSNQPQHF
TRBV28	.	TRBJ2-7	.	TGTGCCAGCAGTTTGCCCGGGACACAAAAGGGGCAGTACTTC	CASSLPGTQKGQYF
TRBV7-2	few	TRBJ1-1	.	TGTGCCAGCAGTGTGAGCCTACTAAACACTGAAGCTTTCTTT	CASSVSLLNTEAFF
TRBV11-3	few	TRBJ2-3	TRBD2	TGTGCCAGCAGCCCGGGGGCTAGCGGGGTGGCCCTTGATACGCAGTATTTT	CASSPGASGVALDTQYF
TRBV4-3	.	TRBJ1-2	TRBD1	TGCGCCAGCAGCCAAGCTCTCGGGACAGACCCGTATGGCTACACCTTC	CASSQALGTDPYGYTF
TRBV10-3	.	TRBJ1-2	TRBD1	TGTGCCATCAGCGACACGGGACAGGGCCTTCTGGGCTACACCTTC	CAISDTGQGLLGYTF
TRBV30	.	TRBJ2-7	.	TGTGCCTCGGTTGGCTACGAGCAGTACTTC	CASVGYEQYF
TRBV4-2	.	TRBJ2-7	TRBD1	TGTGCCAGCAGCCAACCCGACAGGGGGTCCTACGAGCAGTACTTC	CASSQPDRGSYEQYF
TRBV27	.	TRBJ2-7	TRBD1	TGTGCCAGCAGTTTATCGACAGGGGTAGAGCAGTACTTC	CASSLSTGVEQYF
TRBV19	few	TRBJ2-4	TRBD1	TGTGCCAGTAGTGCGGGACAGGGGGTAAACATTCAGTACTTC	CASSAGQGVNIQYF
TRBV14	few	TRBJ2-3	TRBD1	TGTGCCAGTCGTGGACAGGGCACAGATACGCAGTATTTT	CASRGQGTDTQYF
TRBV7-2	.	TRBJ1-2	TRBD1	TGTGCCAGCAGCTTCCCCGGACAGGGGGTAATTGGCTACACCTTC	CASSFPGQGVIGYTF
TRBV9	.	TRBJ2-7	TRBD2	TGTGCCAGCAGCGAGGCTAGCGGCTACGAGCAGTACTTC	CASSEASGYEQYF
TRBV4-2	.	TRBJ1-5	TRBD1	TGTGCCAGCAGCCAAGATTGGGGTACAGGGGAGCAGCCCCAGCATTTT	CASSQDWGTGEQPQHF
TRBV19	few	TRBJ2-2	TRBD1	TGTGCCAGTAGTTCCCAACAGGGGCACGGGGAGCTGTTTTTT	CASSSQQGHGELFF
TRBV4-2	.	TRBJ2-6	.	TGTGCCAGCAGCCCCTTCTCTGGGGCCAACGTCCTGACTTTC	CASSPFSGANVLTF
TRBV6-1	.	TRBJ2-5	.	TGTGCCAGCAAGCGGGCGTTAGTGGCACAAGAGACCCAGTACTTC	CASKRALVAQETQYF
TRBV6-5	.	TRBJ1-1	.	TGTGCCAGCAGTCTGAACAGTGGGAACACTGAAGCTTTCTTT	CASSLNSGNTEAFF
TRBV7-9	.	TRBJ1-2	.	TGTGCCAGCAGCTTGCAGGACTATGGCTACACCTTC	CASSLQDYGYTF